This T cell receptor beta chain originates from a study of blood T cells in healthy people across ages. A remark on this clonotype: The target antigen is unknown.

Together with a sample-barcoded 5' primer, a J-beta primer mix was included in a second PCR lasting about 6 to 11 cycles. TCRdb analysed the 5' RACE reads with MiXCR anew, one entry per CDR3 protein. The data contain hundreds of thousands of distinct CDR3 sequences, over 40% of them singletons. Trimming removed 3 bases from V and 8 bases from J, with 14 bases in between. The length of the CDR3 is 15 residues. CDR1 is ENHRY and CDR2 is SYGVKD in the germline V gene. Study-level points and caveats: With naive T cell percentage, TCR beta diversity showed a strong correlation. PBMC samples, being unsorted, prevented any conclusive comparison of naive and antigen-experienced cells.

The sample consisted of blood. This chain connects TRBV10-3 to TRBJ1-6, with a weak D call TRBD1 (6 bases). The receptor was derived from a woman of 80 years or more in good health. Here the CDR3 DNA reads TGTGCCATCAGTGATCCCGACAGGAACTATTCACCCCTCCACTTT. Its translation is CAISDPDRNYSPLHF.